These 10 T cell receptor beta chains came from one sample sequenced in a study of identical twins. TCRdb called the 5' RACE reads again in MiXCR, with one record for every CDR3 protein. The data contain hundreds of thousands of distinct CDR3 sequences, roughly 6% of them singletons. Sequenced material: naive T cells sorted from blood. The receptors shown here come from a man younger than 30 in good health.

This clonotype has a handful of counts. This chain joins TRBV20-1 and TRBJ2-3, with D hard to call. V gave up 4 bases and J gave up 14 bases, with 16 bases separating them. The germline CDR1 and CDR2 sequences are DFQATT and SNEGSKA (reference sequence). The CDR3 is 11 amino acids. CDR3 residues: CSATQSQTLYF. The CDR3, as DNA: TGCAGTGCTACTCAGTCCCAAACCCTGTATTTT.

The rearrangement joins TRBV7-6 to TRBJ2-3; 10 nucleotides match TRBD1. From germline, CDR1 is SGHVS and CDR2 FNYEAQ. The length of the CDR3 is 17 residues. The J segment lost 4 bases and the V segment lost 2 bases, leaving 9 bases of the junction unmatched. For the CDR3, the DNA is TGTGCCAGCAGCTTATTAGCGGGACAGGGGAACCCAGATACGCAGTATTTT. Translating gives CASSLLAGQGNPDTQYF.

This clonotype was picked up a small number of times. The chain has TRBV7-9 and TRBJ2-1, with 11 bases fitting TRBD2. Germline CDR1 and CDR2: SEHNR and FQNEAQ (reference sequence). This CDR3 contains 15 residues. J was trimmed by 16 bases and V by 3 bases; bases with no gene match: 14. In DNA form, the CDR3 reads TGTGCCAGCAGCTTGACCATTGGACTAGCGGGCGGGGTTTTCTTC. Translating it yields CASSLTIGLAGGVFF. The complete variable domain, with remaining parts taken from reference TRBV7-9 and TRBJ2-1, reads DTGVSQNPRHKITKRGQNVTFRCDPISEHNRLYWYRQTLGQGPEFLTYFQNEAQLEKSRLLSDRFSAERPKGSFSTLEIQRTEQGDSAMYLCASSLTIGLAGGVFFGPGTRLTVL.

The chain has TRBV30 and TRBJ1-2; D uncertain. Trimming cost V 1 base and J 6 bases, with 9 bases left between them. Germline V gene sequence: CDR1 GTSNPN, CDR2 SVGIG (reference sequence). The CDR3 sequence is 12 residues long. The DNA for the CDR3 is TGTGCCTGGAGTGCCGGCTACGATGGCTACACCTTC. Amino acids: CAWSAGYDGYTF. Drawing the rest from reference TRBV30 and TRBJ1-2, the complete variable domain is SQTIHQWPATLVQPVGSPLSLECTVEGTSNPNLYWYRQAAGRGLQLLFYSVGIGQISSEVPQNLSASRPQDRQFILSSKKLLLSDSGFYLCAWSAGYDGYTFGSGTRLTVV.

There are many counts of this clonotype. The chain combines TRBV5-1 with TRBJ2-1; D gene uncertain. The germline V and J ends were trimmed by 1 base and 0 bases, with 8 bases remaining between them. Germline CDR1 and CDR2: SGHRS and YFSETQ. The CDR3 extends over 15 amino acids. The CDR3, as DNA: TGCGCCAGCAGCTTGAATCTAGACTCCTACAATGAGCAGTTCTTC. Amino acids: CASSLNLDSYNEQFF. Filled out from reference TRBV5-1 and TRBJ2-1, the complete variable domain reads KAGVTQTPRYLIKTRGQQVTLSCSPISGHRSVSWYQQTPGQGLQFLFEYFSETQRNKGNFPGRFSGRQFSNSRSEMNVSTLELGDSALYLCASSLNLDSYNEQFFGPGTRLTVL.

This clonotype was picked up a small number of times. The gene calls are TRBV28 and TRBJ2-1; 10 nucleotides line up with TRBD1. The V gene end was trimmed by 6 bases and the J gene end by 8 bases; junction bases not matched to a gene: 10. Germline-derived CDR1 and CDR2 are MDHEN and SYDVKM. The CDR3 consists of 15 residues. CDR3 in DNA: TGTGCCAGCAGACAAGGACAGGGGGAGTCCGATGAGCAGTTCTTC. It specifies CASRQGQGESDEQFF.

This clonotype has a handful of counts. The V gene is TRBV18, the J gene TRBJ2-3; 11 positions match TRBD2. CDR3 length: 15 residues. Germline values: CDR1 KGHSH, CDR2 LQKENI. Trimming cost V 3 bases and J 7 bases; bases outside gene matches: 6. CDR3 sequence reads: CASSPATSGVNTQYF. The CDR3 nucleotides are TGTGCCAGCTCACCGGCGACTAGCGGGGTGAATACGCAGTATTTT.

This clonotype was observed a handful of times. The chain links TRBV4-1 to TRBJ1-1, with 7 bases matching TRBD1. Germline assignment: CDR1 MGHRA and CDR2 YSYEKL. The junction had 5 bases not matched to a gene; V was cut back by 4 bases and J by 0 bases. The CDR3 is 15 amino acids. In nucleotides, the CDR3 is TGCGCCAGCAGCCGGTTAGGGGGCTTGAACACTGAAGCTTTCTTT. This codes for CASSRLGGLNTEAFF.

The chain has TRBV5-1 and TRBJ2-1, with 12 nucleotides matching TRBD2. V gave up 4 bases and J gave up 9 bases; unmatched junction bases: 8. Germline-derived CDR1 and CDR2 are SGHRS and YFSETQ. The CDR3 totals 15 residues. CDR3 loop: CASSASGRATGEQFF. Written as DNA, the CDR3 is TGCGCCAGCAGCGCTAGCGGGAGGGCCACAGGTGAGCAGTTCTTC.

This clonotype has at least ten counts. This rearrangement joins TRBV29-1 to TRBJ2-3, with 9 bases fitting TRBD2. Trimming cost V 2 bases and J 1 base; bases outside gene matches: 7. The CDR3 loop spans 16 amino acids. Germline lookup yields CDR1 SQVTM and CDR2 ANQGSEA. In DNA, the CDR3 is TGCAGCGTTGAATTGTTGCCTAGCGGGGGCACAGATACGCAGTATTTT. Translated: CSVELLPSGGTDTQYF.